This T cell receptor beta chain appears in the sequencing data of a study of blood T cells in healthy people across ages. The study's findings and limits: As age increased, TCR beta diversity per million T cells fell in a roughly linear fashion.

Donors gave approximately 9.9 milliliters of peripheral blood apiece. PCR was performed a second time for roughly 6 to 12 cycles using a sample-barcoded 5' primer and a J-beta primer mix. Each cDNA molecule was tagged by a template-switch adaptor that had 12 random nucleotides. Using its own MiXCR run on the 5' RACE reads, TCRdb lists one record per CDR3 protein. The sample consists of under 1 million distinct CDR3 sequences, 44% of them appearing once. This clonotype was recorded a few times. Its antigen remains unknown. This CDR3 region has 15 residues. Germline CDR1 is SGHTA and CDR2 is FQGNSA. V shed 3 bases and J shed 0 bases, with 12 bases lying between them.

This clonotype originated in a man between 60 and 75 years old in good health. The specimen sequenced was blood. The chain combines TRBV7-2 with TRBJ2-7; D is uncertain. CDR3 DNA: TGTGCCAGCAGCTTTGTCCATATAGGCTCCTACGAGCAGTACTTC. Its translation is CASSFVHIGSYEQYF.